This is a list of T cell receptor beta chains from one sample in a study of blood T cell repertoires in COVID-19. TCRdb's copy holds only in-frame clones and misses some; the assay was immunoSEQ multiplex PCR. The sample comprises some 120,000 clones, around 80% of which are singletons, and about 2% rests with the top ten. The sequenced sample was peripheral blood. The receptors were sampled from a man between 65 and 85 years old with acute or convalescent COVID-19. CDR3s include the opening cysteine and the closing phenylalanine or tryptophan. The order of the fields is D gene, V gene, clone size, J gene, CDR3 DNA, CDR3 protein. D genes are given only for firm matches. Only some rows state a clone size, as once, few, many or a class for expanded clones.

d_call: TRBD1
v_call: TRBV6-1
clone_size: -
j_call: TRBJ1-1
cdr3_nt: TGTGCCAGCAGTGAAGAAGGGACAGGGGTAGGCACTGAAGCTTTCTTT
cdr3_aa: CASSEEGTGVGTEAFF

d_call: -
v_call: TRBV10-3
clone_size: few
j_call: TRBJ1-6
cdr3_nt: TGTGCCATCAGTGACAGAGGTAGTAATTCACCCCTCCACTTT
cdr3_aa: CAISDRGSNSPLHF

d_call: TRBD1
v_call: TRBV7-9
clone_size: -
j_call: TRBJ1-1
cdr3_nt: TGTGCCAGCAGCTTAATGTGGGGCGGGACAGATAAAGCTTTCTTT
cdr3_aa: CASSLMWGGTDKAFF

d_call: TRBD2
v_call: TRBV6-5
clone_size: -
j_call: TRBJ2-1
cdr3_nt: TGTGCCAGCGCGGCCGGGACTAGCGGGGCCAATGAGCAGTTCTTC
cdr3_aa: CASAAGTSGANEQFF

d_call: -
v_call: TRBV4-1
clone_size: -
j_call: TRBJ1-2
cdr3_nt: TGCGCCAGCAGCCAAGCGGACAGAGGGTTCTATGGCTACACCTTC
cdr3_aa: CASSQADRGFYGYTF

d_call: -
v_call: TRBV3-1/TRBV3-2
clone_size: medium-sized
j_call: TRBJ1-2
cdr3_nt: TGTGCCAGCAGCCGCTTGACTGACAGAGCTGATGGCTACACCTTC
cdr3_aa: CASSRLTDRADGYTF

d_call: -
v_call: TRBV20-1
clone_size: -
j_call: TRBJ1-4
cdr3_nt: TGCAGTGCTAGTAGGGAGGGCGAAAAACTGTTTTTT
cdr3_aa: CSASREGEKLFF

d_call: -
v_call: TRBV19
clone_size: -
j_call: TRBJ1-4
cdr3_nt: TGTGCCAGTAGTATAACAGCAACTAATGAAAAACTGTTTTTT
cdr3_aa: CASSITATNEKLFF

d_call: -
v_call: TRBV11-2
clone_size: few
j_call: TRBJ1-6
cdr3_nt: TGTGCCAGCAGCTTTTTTTCTTCAGGGGCACCCCTCCACTTT
cdr3_aa: CASSFFSSGAPLHF

d_call: -
v_call: TRBV5-1
clone_size: -
j_call: TRBJ2-1
cdr3_nt: TGCGCCAGCAGCTTGCCCCCACCTACTCGGCTGGGGGGGCTCTACAATGAGCAGTTCTTC
cdr3_aa: CASSLPPPTRLGGLYNEQFF

d_call: TRBD1
v_call: TRBV4-1
clone_size: -
j_call: TRBJ1-4
cdr3_nt: TGCGCCAGCAGCCCCCAGGGACAGGGAAATGAAAAACTGTTTTTT
cdr3_aa: CASSPQGQGNEKLFF

d_call: TRBD2
v_call: TRBV30
clone_size: -
j_call: TRBJ2-5
cdr3_nt: TGTGCCTGGAGTAATGGTGGCGGGGGGGCCCGAGAGACCCAGTACTTC
cdr3_aa: CAWSNGGGGARETQYF

d_call: -
v_call: TRBV6-6
clone_size: -
j_call: TRBJ1-3
cdr3_nt: TGTGCCAGCAGTTATTTCCCCCAGGTCTCTGGAAACACCATATATTTT
cdr3_aa: CASSYFPQVSGNTIYF

d_call: -
v_call: TRBV7-8
clone_size: few
j_call: TRBJ1-5
cdr3_nt: TGTGCCAGCAGCCCAACCGCCAGGCTCGATAGCAATCAGCCCCAGCATTTT
cdr3_aa: CASSPTARLDSNQPQHF

d_call: -
v_call: TRBV14
clone_size: -
j_call: TRBJ2-7
cdr3_nt: TGTGCCAGCAGCCAAGTGCGAGCGAATACGAAAGAGCAGTACTTC
cdr3_aa: CASSQVRANTKEQYF

d_call: TRBD1
v_call: TRBV7-3
clone_size: -
j_call: TRBJ1-6
cdr3_nt: TGTGCCAGCAGCGCGGGACAGGAGTATTCACCCCTCCACTTT
cdr3_aa: CASSAGQEYSPLHF

d_call: TRBD2
v_call: TRBV7-2
clone_size: -
j_call: TRBJ2-3
cdr3_nt: TGTGCCAGCAGCTTAAGACTAGCGGGGACAGATACGCAGTATTTT
cdr3_aa: CASSLRLAGTDTQYF

d_call: -
v_call: TRBV29-1
clone_size: -
j_call: TRBJ2-1
cdr3_nt: TGCAGCCCCGGGGGGCTCCCCGGTCGCGATGAGCAGTTCTTC
cdr3_aa: CSPGGLPGRDEQFF

d_call: TRBD1
v_call: TRBV7-8
clone_size: -
j_call: TRBJ1-5
cdr3_nt: TGTGCCAGCAGCTCCCAGGGGACAGGGGGTCAGCCCCAGCATTTT
cdr3_aa: CASSSQGTGGQPQHF

d_call: TRBD2
v_call: TRBV27
clone_size: -
j_call: TRBJ2-1
cdr3_nt: TGTGCCAGCAGGGGAGCGGGGGACTCCTACAATGAGCAGTTCTTC
cdr3_aa: CASRGAGDSYNEQFF

d_call: TRBD1
v_call: TRBV4-2
clone_size: -
j_call: TRBJ1-2
cdr3_nt: TGTGCCAGCAGCCAAGAGAAAACAGGGGGGTATGGCTACACCTTC
cdr3_aa: CASSQEKTGGYGYTF

d_call: TRBD2
v_call: TRBV3-1/TRBV3-2
clone_size: many
j_call: TRBJ2-5
cdr3_nt: TGTGCCAGCAGCCAACTAAGCAGAGCAGTAATAGCGGGGGCGGAGACCCAGTACTTC
cdr3_aa: CASSQLSRAVIAGAETQYF

d_call: TRBD1
v_call: TRBV28
clone_size: -
j_call: TRBJ1-4
cdr3_nt: TGTGCCAGCAGTTTAGGTATGACAGGGGTAGGCAAACTGTTTTTT
cdr3_aa: CASSLGMTGVGKLFF

d_call: -
v_call: TRBV27
clone_size: few
j_call: TRBJ2-2
cdr3_nt: TGTGCCAGCCTCCTACAGGGCACCGGGGAGCTGTTTTTT
cdr3_aa: CASLLQGTGELFF

d_call: TRBD1
v_call: TRBV4-1
clone_size: -
j_call: TRBJ1-6
cdr3_nt: TGCGCCAGCAACCGGGACAGCAGTTCACCCCTCCACTTT
cdr3_aa: CASNRDSSSPLHF

d_call: -
v_call: TRBV6-5
clone_size: -
j_call: TRBJ1-5
cdr3_nt: TGTGCCAGCAGTTCACAGGGTGGAATCAATCAGCCCCAGCATTTT
cdr3_aa: CASSSQGGINQPQHF

d_call: TRBD2
v_call: TRBV4-2
clone_size: -
j_call: TRBJ2-3
cdr3_nt: TGTGCCAGCAGCCAAGAATTAGCGGGGGGAGGCACAGATACGCAGTATTTT
cdr3_aa: CASSQELAGGGTDTQYF

d_call: TRBD1
v_call: TRBV5-1
clone_size: -
j_call: TRBJ1-6
cdr3_nt: TGCGCCAGCAGCGTGGGACAGGGGGGGAATTCACCCCTCCACTTT
cdr3_aa: CASSVGQGGNSPLHF

d_call: TRBD1
v_call: TRBV7-9
clone_size: -
j_call: TRBJ1-4
cdr3_nt: TGTGCCAGCAGCCTCACCCGGGACAGGGATAATGAAAAACTGTTTTTT
cdr3_aa: CASSLTRDRDNEKLFF

d_call: TRBD1
v_call: TRBV10-3
clone_size: -
j_call: TRBJ1-5
cdr3_nt: TGTGCCATCAGGGACAGGGGGGATCAGCCCCAGCATTTT
cdr3_aa: CAIRDRGDQPQHF

d_call: TRBD2
v_call: TRBV5-1
clone_size: -
j_call: TRBJ2-5
cdr3_nt: TGCGCCAGCATGGTCGGGACTAGCGATTTGGAGACCCAGTACTTC
cdr3_aa: CASMVGTSDLETQYF

d_call: -
v_call: TRBV19
clone_size: once
j_call: TRBJ2-7
cdr3_nt: TGTGCCAGTAGTACCGGTACCCACTCCTACGAGCAGTACTTC
cdr3_aa: CASSTGTHSYEQYF

d_call: TRBD1
v_call: TRBV9
clone_size: few
j_call: TRBJ1-1
cdr3_nt: TGTGCCAGCAGCGTAGCAGATAACAGGGGGAACACTGAAGCTTTCTTT
cdr3_aa: CASSVADNRGNTEAFF

d_call: -
v_call: TRBV18
clone_size: few
j_call: TRBJ1-1
cdr3_nt: TGTGCCAGCTCACCCCAACCCGGACAGCCCACTGAAGCTTTCTTT
cdr3_aa: CASSPQPGQPTEAFF

d_call: TRBD1
v_call: TRBV28
clone_size: -
j_call: TRBJ1-1
cdr3_nt: TGTGCCAGCAGTAACAGGGGACGCACTGAAGCTTTCTTT
cdr3_aa: CASSNRGRTEAFF

d_call: -
v_call: TRBV11-3
clone_size: -
j_call: TRBJ2-6
cdr3_nt: TGTGCCAGCAGCTCGGCCGGGACAGGGGCCAACGTCCTGACTTTC
cdr3_aa: CASSSAGTGANVLTF

d_call: TRBD2
v_call: TRBV7-8
clone_size: -
j_call: TRBJ2-1
cdr3_nt: TGTGCCAGCAGCTTAGCGTGGGGACTAGCGGGGAACTACAATGAGCAGTTCTTC
cdr3_aa: CASSLAWGLAGNYNEQFF